A single sample gave rise to the 23 T cell receptor beta chains below, sequenced in a study of tumor-infiltrating lymphocytes in primary liver carcinoma (dated by TCRdb to 2016 to 2017). Without any cell sorting, total RNA and DNA were extracted together from approximately 22-30 mg of bulk tissue using the AllPrep DNA/RNA mini kit. Sequenced using an Illumina HiSeq 2500. TCRbeta-specific cDNA was reverse-transcribed from roughly 500 ng total RNA using a constant-region primer and ProtoScript II reverse transcriptase. TCRbeta libraries were built with three nested multiplex PCR rounds, a slightly modified ARM-PCR procedure. Each of the first two PCR rounds ran for approximately 10 cycles using multiplex TRBV1-TRBV30 forward primers together with a Cbeta reverse primer. Using fastp trimming at Q25 and MiXCR clonotype assembly, TCRdb reanalyzed the public sequencing data and kept in-frame beta chains. CDR3 protein sequences are deduplicated, and each keeps its most common genes and DNA. Across this sample there are 100,000 or so distinct CDR3 sequences, with 55% to 70% seen only once. The ten most abundant clones make up over 9% of the sample.

Material for sequencing was liver tumor tissue from sampling region 5. What the cell subset or site label conveys for this sample: tumor region T5, tumor centre. The receptor set was obtained from a woman aged 60-70 years with primary liver carcinoma and hepatitis B virus infection.

This clonotype was seen many times. The rearrangement links TRBV4-1 to TRBJ2-1; TRBD2 might be the D (5 bases). CDR1 MGHRA and CDR2 YSYEKL come from the germline V gene. This CDR3 spans 15 amino acids. The V gene lost 6 bases and the J gene lost 9 bases, with 21 bases spanning the gap. CDR3 sequence: CASSPTDSRSVEQFF. The CDR3 DNA follows: TGCGCCAGCAGTCCCACGGACTCGAGAAGCGTTGAGCAGTTCTTC.

This chain uses TRBV10-3 with TRBJ1-5; D gene uncertain. Germline lookup yields CDR1 ENHRY and CDR2 SYGVKD. CDR3 size: 10 residues. Deletions cut 11 bases from V and 6 bases from J, with 8 bases between. The CDR3 bases are TGTGCCCACTCGGGTCAGCCCCAGCATTTT. Residues: CAHSGQPQHF.

Remarks on this clonotype: The junction and the germline gene differ at one end; a read error may be behind it. The V gene is TRBV6-5, the J gene TRBJ2-2, with D possibly TRBD2 on 5 matching bases. The CDR3 is 14 amino acids. Germline V lookup: CDR1 MNHEY, CDR2 SVGAGI. CDR3 DNA sequence: TGTACCAGCAGCCGCTCAAGATCCACCGGGGAGCGGTTTTTT. Encoded protein: CTSSRSRSTGERFF.

To note about this clonotype: This clone may be a read error of a much larger clone one base away. The rearrangement joins TRBV4-1 to TRBJ2-2; 8 bases line up with TRBD1. Germline lookup yields CDR1 MGHRA and CDR2 YSYEKL. This CDR3 is built from 17 residues. For the CDR3, the DNA is TGCGCCAGCGGCCAGGACCCAGCAGGGGGCGGAACCGGGGAGCTGTTTTTT. As protein: CASGQDPAGGGTGELFF.

In regard to this clonotype: One end of the junction varies from germline; a read error may be responsible. This chain links TRBV29-1 with TRBJ1-2; D ambiguous. This CDR3 is 12 amino acids long. In germline, CDR1 is SQVTM, CDR2 ANQGSEA. The CDR3 spells CSAESFGYGYTF. CDR3 in DNA: TGCAGCGCTGAAAGTTTTGGCTATGGCTACACCTTC.

The genes are TRBV4-1 and TRBJ1-2; D is undetermined. Germline lookup yields CDR1 MGHRA and CDR2 YSYEKL. The CDR3 sequence is 15 residues long. Trimming took off 8 bases at V and 1 base at J, with 17 bases between the two ends. DNA for the CDR3: TGCGCCAGCTGCTCCCCGACGGAACTTAACTATGGCTACACCTTC. Translating it yields CASCSPTELNYGYTF.

This clonotype qualifies as medium-sized. This chain links TRBV6-6 with TRBJ1-2; the D gene is possibly TRBD1 (5 bases). Germline CDR1 reads MNHNY; CDR2 reads SVGAGI (reference sequence). V was clipped by 2 bases and J by 2 bases, with 6 bases between them. The CDR3 has 13 residues. CDR3 in DNA: TGTGCCAGCAGTTACGAGGGGAACTATGGCTACACCTTC. Translating gives CASSYEGNYGYTF.

With respect to this clonotype: Lacking the conserved final phenylalanine or tryptophan, this CDR3 likely reflects a read error. This chain links TRBV29-1 with TRBJ2-2, with D possibly matching TRBD2 (6 bases). Germline CDR1 reads SQVTM; CDR2 reads ANQGSEA. This CDR3 has 12 residues. The CDR3 DNA is TGCAGCGTTGGGTGGGGGGTCGGGGACCTGTTTTGT. As protein: CSVGWGVGDLFC.

The table lists this clonotype with many counts. The chain joins TRBV12-5 to TRBJ2-5; D possibly matches TRBD1 or TRBD2 (5 bases each). The CDR3 loop spans 11 amino acids. V lost 4 bases and J lost 5, with 5 bases in between. Germline V gives CDR1 LGHNT, CDR2 FRNRAP. As DNA, the CDR3 is TGTGCTAGTGGTTGGGGGGAGACCCAGTACTTC. This gives the protein CASGWGETQYF.

This chain uses TRBV10-2 with TRBJ1-2, with D possibly TRBD1 on 5 matching bases. Looked up from germline, CDR1 is WSHSY and CDR2 is SAAADI. Trimming cost V 10 bases and J 1 base, with 13 bases left between them. This CDR3 spans 13 amino acids. CDR3 DNA: TGCGCCACCAGGGACCACCTTAACTATGGCTACACCTTC. Its translation: CATRDHLNYGYTF.

The rearrangement uses TRBV2 and TRBJ2-5; 9 bases are a match to TRBD2. CDR3 length equals 17 residues. V shed 6 bases, J shed 4 bases, and the junction held 15 bases outside the gene matches. Germline V gives CDR1 SNHLY, CDR2 FYNNEI. The CDR3 DNA reads TGTGCCAGCAGATCAGCGGGAGGACGTATATTAGGAGAGACCCAGTACTTC. Residues: CASRSAGGRILGETQYF.

This clonotype was found a few times. This may arise from a read error, as a much more abundant clone is one base away. The chain couples TRBV6-5 to TRBJ1-2; TRBD1 matches at 9 bases. This CDR3 spans 15 amino acids. Germline V CDR1 and CDR2: MNHEY, SVGAGI. Trimming took 3 bases from V and 3 from J; bases not matched to a gene: 5. The CDR3 spells CASSYDRGSDYGYTF. The CDR3 nucleotides read TGTGCCAGCAGTTATGACAGGGGGTCGGACTATGGCTACACCTTC.

In regard to this clonotype: Without the conserved terminal phenylalanine or tryptophan, this CDR3 likely stems from a read error. The V and J genes are TRBV7-3 and TRBJ2-1; 8 bases match TRBD2. The CDR3 runs to 15 residues. Germline V CDR1 and CDR2: SGHTA, FQGTGA. The CDR3 DNA reads TGTGTCAGCAGCGCCGGGACTAGTTTGCGAAATGAGCAGTTCTTA. This sequence encodes CVSSAGTSLRNEQFL.

Remarks on this clonotype: Compared with germline, one end of the junction differs, possibly owing to a read error. The chain has TRBV28 and TRBJ2-7; possible D gene TRBD2, 5 bases. The length of the CDR3 is 13 residues. From germline, CDR1 is MDHEN and CDR2 SYDVKM. CDR3 nucleotides: TGTGTCAGCAGTTTGAGAGGGATGTACGAGCAGTACTTC. Translation: CVSSLRGMYEQYF. Full variable domain (rest looked up from reference TRBV28 and TRBJ2-7): DVKVTQSSRYLVKRTGEKVFLECVQDMDHENMFWYRQDPGLGLRLIYFSYDVKMKEKGDIPEGYSVSREKKERFSLILESASTNQTSMYLCVSSLRGMYEQYFGPGTRLTVT.

V gene TRBV28 combines with J gene TRBJ2-5, with 9 bases matching TRBD2. The CDR3 extends over 14 amino acids. Trimming at V came to 7 bases and at J to 7 bases, leaving 10 bases not matched to a gene. Germline loops: CDR1 MDHEN, CDR2 SYDVKM. CDR3 residues: CASTSRGGGVTQYF. DNA for the CDR3: TGTGCCAGCACCTCCAGGGGCGGGGGGGTGACCCAGTACTTC. The full variable domain, rest sourced from reference TRBV28 and TRBJ2-5, is DVKVTQSSRYLVKRTGEKVFLECVQDMDHENMFWYRQDPGLGLRLIYFSYDVKMKEKGDIPEGYSVSREKKERFSLILESASTNQTSMYLCASTSRGGGVTQYFGPGTRLLVL.

As regards this clonotype: A read error may produce the germline difference seen at one junction end. V is TRBV11-3 and J is TRBJ2-7; 10 positions agree with TRBD2. Germline loops: CDR1 SGHNT, CDR2 YENEEA. This CDR3 has 16 residues. CDR3 DNA: TGTGTCAGCAGTTCGAGTACTAGCGGGACTAGGTACGAGCAGTACTTC. This sequence encodes CVSSSSTSGTRYEQYF.

This clonotype was seen a handful of times. The chain combines TRBV28 with TRBJ2-7; 8 positions match TRBD2. The CDR3 is made up of 14 amino acids. With V trimmed by 1 base and J by 3 bases, 2 bases remained unmatched. The V gene's germline CDR1 is MDHEN and CDR2 SYDVKM. The CDR3 bases are TGTGCCAGCAGTTTATCGGGACTAGTCTACGAGCAGTACTTC. Its protein is CASSLSGLVYEQYF.

The chain links TRBV11-2 to TRBJ2-7; 8 nucleotides agree with TRBD2. J gave up 10 bases and V 7 bases, and 21 bases lay outside the gene matches. The CDR3 runs 16 residues. Germline values: CDR1 SGHAT, CDR2 FQNNGV. This CDR3 reads CASTNPGREARVEQYF. For the CDR3, the DNA is TGTGCCAGCACGAATCCTGGGCGGGAGGCAAGGGTGGAACAGTACTTC.

In the case of this clonotype: A clone one base away is much larger, so this may be a read error. This likely comes from a read error, as the CDR3 has no conserved phenylalanine or tryptophan at its end. The chain combines TRBV7-2 with TRBJ2-7; D remains unclear. This CDR3 comprises 13 residues. From germline, CDR1 is SGHTA and CDR2 FQGNSA. Trimming took 3 bases from V and 7 from J, leaving 13 bases between them. The CDR3 region is CASSFFGSPEQYL. For the CDR3, the DNA is TGTGCCAGCAGCTTTTTTGGCAGCCCGGAGCAGTACTTG.

This clonotype appeared many times. The rearrangement joins TRBV4-1 to TRBJ2-4; TRBD2 agrees at 16 bases. Germline V gene sequence: CDR1 MGHRA, CDR2 YSYEKL. The V segment lost 4 bases and the J segment 1 base; nucleotides outside the gene matches: 4. The CDR3 extends over 18 amino acids. The CDR3 loop reads CASSLGLAGGPAKNIQYF. The CDR3 bases are TGCGCCAGCAGCCTGGGACTAGCGGGAGGGCCGGCCAAAAACATTCAGTACTTC.

Notes on this clonotype: It may be a read error: a sequence one base away is much more abundant. This chain connects TRBV28 to TRBJ2-1, with D perhaps matching TRBD2 (6 bases). V lost 3 bases and J 0 bases, leaving 12 bases between the germline ends. Germline values: CDR1 MDHEN, CDR2 SYDVKM. The CDR3 has 16 residues. CDR3 amino acids: CASSFFSGSSYNEQFF. For the CDR3, the DNA is TGTGCCAGCAGTTTCTTTAGCGGTAGCTCCTACAATGAGCAGTTCTTC.

This rearrangement joins TRBV6-1 to TRBJ2-7; 9 bases line up with TRBD1. Trimming cost V 6 bases and J 2 bases; bases outside gene matches: 5. CDR3 length: 14 amino acids. Germline CDR1 reads MNHNS; CDR2 reads SASEGT. The CDR3 sequence: CASRRTGATYEQYF. CDR3 bases: TGTGCCAGCAGGCGGACAGGGGCCACCTACGAGCAGTACTTC.

The rearrangement uses TRBV11-2 and TRBJ2-5; D is undetermined. The length of the CDR3 is 13 residues. Germline V lookup: CDR1 SGHAT, CDR2 FQNNGV. Trimming took 9 bases from V and 6 from J, leaving 17 bases between them. As DNA, the CDR3 is TGTGCCAGTAGCATAGCCCCGCTCCAGACCCAGTACTTC. It yields the protein CASSIAPLQTQYF. Full variable domain (missing parts from reference TRBV11-2 and TRBJ2-5): EAGVAQSPRYKIIEKRQSVAFWCNPISGHATLYWYQQILGQGPKLLIQFQNNGVVDDSQLPKDRFSAERLKGVDSTLKIQPAKLEDSAVYLCASSIAPLQTQYFGPGTRLLVL.